The 31 T cell receptor beta chains below were found in one sample sequenced in a study of human T cells and chemical hapten exposure. Sample time point: patch test 2, 6 weeks after DPC sensitization. Treatment here: therapeutic diphenylcyclopropenone sensitization with weekly scalp DPC. MiXCR was run by TCRdb on the RACE reads, yielding one entry per CDR3 protein. This table holds about 100,000 distinct CDR3 sequences, roughly 11% found once. The sequencing here drew on whole blood, taken in connection with sensitization to the hapten diphenylcyclopropenone (DPC). These receptors were collected from a middle-aged woman with alopecia areata. Some clones in this sample may be carry-over from other donors' samples.

This clonotype appeared many times. This chain uses TRBV4-3 with TRBJ2-7; 7 bases align to TRBD2. Germline values: CDR1 LGHNA, CDR2 YSLEER. The V and J ends lost 1 base and 5 bases, in that order; junction bases with no gene match: 5. The CDR3 is 14 amino acids. CDR3 sequence (DNA): TGCGCCAGCAGCCAAGGGCGGGGAGGGCACGAGCAGTACTTC. This sequence encodes CASSQGRGGHEQYF.

This clonotype has a count of ten or more. V is TRBV6-2 or TRBV6-3 and J is TRBJ2-7; 9 nucleotides agree with TRBD2. CDR1 MNHEY and CDR2 SVGEGT come from the germline V gene. V shed 0 bases, J shed 5 bases, and the junction held 5 bases outside the gene matches. This CDR3 has 15 amino acids. The CDR3: CASSYSGSGRNEQYF. The CDR3 DNA reads TGTGCCAGCAGTTACTCGGGTAGCGGGAGAAACGAGCAGTACTTC.

This clonotype came up a few times. This chain connects TRBV20-1 to TRBJ2-7; TRBD2 matches 7 bases. The CDR3 is made up of 14 amino acids. V shed 3 bases and J 3 bases; nucleotides not matched to a gene: 8. Germline CDR1 reads DFQATT; CDR2 reads SNEGSKA (reference sequence). The CDR3 nucleotides are TGCAGTGCTAGTCGGCGGGGGACGGGCTACGAGCAGTACTTC. Protein sequence: CSASRRGTGYEQYF.

This clonotype was counted only a few times. This sequence joins TRBV10-2 and TRBJ2-5, with 12 bases matching TRBD2. V dropped 10 bases and J dropped 5; count of bases not matched to a gene: 14. There are 16 residues in the CDR3. Looked up from germline, CDR1 is WSHSY and CDR2 is SAAADI. The CDR3 reads CANGGTSGPRGETQYF. The CDR3 DNA reads as TGCGCCAACGGGGGGACTAGCGGGCCCCGGGGGGAGACCCAGTACTTC.

This clonotype was seen many times. The chain has TRBV25-1 and TRBJ2-3, with TRBD1 matching over 7 bases. CDR1 is MGHDK, CDR2 SYGVNS, per germline. V lost 2 bases and J lost 0; bases outside the gene matches: 2. CDR3 length: 15 residues. For the CDR3, the DNA is TGTGCCAGCAGTGAAGGGGACAGAAGCACAGATACGCAGTATTTT. Its protein product is CASSEGDRSTDTQYF.

V gene TRBV9 combines with J gene TRBJ1-3; TRBD1 agrees at 7 bases. Trimming cost V 0 bases and J 4 bases; bases outside gene matches: 7. Germline V CDR1 and CDR2: SGDLS, YYNGEE. This CDR3 has 16 amino acids. The CDR3 spells CASSVEGQATGNTIYF. CDR3 nucleotides: TGTGCCAGCAGCGTAGAAGGACAGGCAACCGGAAACACCATATATTTT.

The chain carries TRBV2 and TRBJ2-7; the D call may be TRBD1 or TRBD2 (5 bases each). The CDR3 extends over 12 amino acids. The germline gives CDR1 SNHLY, CDR2 FYNNEI. V was pared by 7 bases and J by 4 bases, with 11 bases between. The CDR3: CASTRDGYEQYF. The CDR3 DNA sequence: TGTGCCAGCACCCGGGACGGGTACGAGCAGTACTTC. Using reference TRBV2 and TRBJ2-7 for the parts outside the CDR3, the full variable domain is EPEVTQTPSHQVTQMGQEVILRCVPISNHLYFYWYRQILGQKVEFLVSFYNNEISEKSEIFDDQFSVERPDGSNFTLKIRSTKLEDSAMYFCASTRDGYEQYFGPGTRLTVT.

This clonotype has a handful of counts. The CDR3 DNA reads as TGTGCCAGCAGCTTAGATAGTCTAGCGGGCAATGAGCAGTTCTTC. Translation: CASSLDSLAGNEQFF. The genes are TRBV13 and TRBJ2-1; 8 nucleotides align to TRBD2. Germline V gives CDR1 PRHDT, CDR2 FYEKMQ (reference sequence). The J segment lost 6 bases and the V segment lost 1 base, leaving 5 bases of the junction unmatched. The length of the CDR3 is 15 residues.

This clonotype was observed many times. The CDR3 loop is CAWGEETQYF. The CDR3 DNA reads as TGTGCCTGGGGAGAAGAGACCCAGTACTTC. The rearrangement uses TRBV30 and TRBJ2-5, with D hard to call. The length of the CDR3 is 10 residues. The V end was cut by 5 bases, the J end by 3 bases, with 4 bases between. Germline CDR1 and CDR2: GTSNPN and SVGIG (reference sequence).

The J gene is TRBJ1-3, the V gene TRBV12-3 or TRBV12-4; D possibly corresponds to TRBD1 (6 bases). The ends were cut back, 4 bases at V and 4 bases at J, with 14 bases in the middle. The CDR3 length is 15 residues. The CDR3 region has the DNA TGTGCCAGCAGTTCGCCGGGGGCGCGAGGAAACACCATATATTTT. It translates to CASSSPGARGNTIYF.

This chain links TRBV28 with TRBJ2-3; tentative D call: TRBD2 (6 bases). Germline CDR1 and CDR2: MDHEN and SYDVKM. The ends were cut back, 9 bases at V and 0 bases at J, with 13 bases in the middle. This CDR3 has 14 amino acids. The DNA for the CDR3 is TGTGCCAGTGGGGGGAGCGGGAGCACAGATACGCAGTATTTT. It translates to CASGGSGSTDTQYF.

The chain carries TRBV7-2 and TRBJ1-6; D might be TRBD1 (5 bases). Trimming took 1 base from V and 5 from J, leaving 9 bases between them. CDR1 SGHTA and CDR2 FQGNSA come from the germline V gene. This CDR3 is built from 15 residues. The CDR3: CASSLDPGNNSPLHF. The CDR3 region has the DNA TGTGCCAGCAGCTTAGATCCAGGGAATAATTCACCCCTCCACTTT.

This clonotype has a count of ten or more. The chain carries TRBV6-2 or TRBV6-3 and TRBJ2-7; D not certain. Germline V gene lookup returns CDR1 MNHEY and CDR2 SVGEGT. This CDR3 is 14 amino acids long. V was shortened by 4 bases and J by 0 bases, with 10 bases between the two germline ends. The CDR3 coding sequence is TGTGCCAGCAGTTCCCCGGCTGCCTCCTACGAGCAGTACTTC. It is translated as CASSSPAASYEQYF.

This clonotype was seen many times. V and J are TRBV6-2 or TRBV6-3 and TRBJ2-3; TRBD1 matches 8 bases. CDR1 MNHEY and CDR2 SVGEGT come from the germline V gene. After removal of 8 bases from V and 1 base from J, the junction contained 11 bases not matched to a gene. This CDR3 has 16 amino acids. This chain's CDR3 is CASGLTGEQGTDTQYF. The DNA for the CDR3 is TGTGCCAGCGGATTGACAGGGGAACAAGGCACAGATACGCAGTATTTT.

This clonotype was seen repeatedly, ten times or more. The chain combines TRBV25-1 with TRBJ2-5; 9 bases align to TRBD2. CDR1 MGHDK and CDR2 SYGVNS come from the germline V gene. This CDR3 comprises 18 residues. J lost 1 base, V lost 3 bases, and 12 bases had no gene match. CDR3 loop: CASSDQSHSGRIQETQYF. The CDR3 DNA is TGTGCCAGCAGTGATCAGTCCCATAGCGGGAGAATCCAAGAGACCCAGTACTTC.

The chain joins TRBV4-1 to TRBJ1-4; 10 nucleotides line up with TRBD1. V gave up 5 bases and J gave up 6 bases; unmatched junction bases: 6. Germline V gives CDR1 MGHRA, CDR2 YSYEKL. The CDR3 loop spans 15 amino acids. In nucleotides, the CDR3 is TGCGCCAGCAGCGCGGGACAGGGGCTGGATGAAAAACTGTTTTTT. Protein product: CASSAGQGLDEKLFF.

The J gene is TRBJ2-3, the V gene TRBV9; TRBD2 aligns across 10 bases. CDR1 is SGDLS, CDR2 YYNGEE, per germline. J gave up 10 bases and V 0 bases, and 5 bases lay outside the gene matches. The CDR3 is made up of 14 amino acids. The CDR3 loop is CASSVATSGAAQYF. CDR3 DNA sequence: TGTGCCAGCAGCGTAGCTACTAGCGGGGCCGCGCAGTATTTT.

The chain recombines TRBV29-1 with TRBJ2-3; 12 bases are a match to TRBD2. Germline CDR1 reads SQVTM; CDR2 reads ANQGSEA. CDR3 length: 16 residues. V gave up 6 bases and J gave up 0 bases; unmatched junction bases: 7. Here the CDR3 DNA reads TGCAGCGTGGGGAGGGGGACTAGCGGGAGCACAGATACGCAGTATTTT. Its protein is CSVGRGTSGSTDTQYF.

This clonotype was observed at least ten times. This chain connects TRBV2 to TRBJ1-5, with TRBD1 matching over 8 bases. The CDR3 sequence is 15 residues long. In germline, CDR1 is SNHLY, CDR2 FYNNEI. V was pared by 6 bases and J by 0 bases, with 4 bases of the junction left unmatched. DNA for the CDR3: TGTGCCAGCAGAAGGACAGGGAATAGCAATCAGCCCCAGCATTTT. Amino acids: CASRRTGNSNQPQHF.

The chain recombines TRBV7-9 with TRBJ1-2; D is unresolved. CDR3 length: 14 amino acids. V was pared by 0 bases and J by 4 bases, with 9 bases between. Germline CDR1 is SEHNR and CDR2 is FQNEAQ (reference sequence). The DNA of the CDR3 is TGTGCCAGCAGCTTAGCGGCCGACCCCTATGGCTACACCTTC. Translating gives CASSLAADPYGYTF.

In this sample, this clonotype turned up many times. The V call is TRBV5-5, the J call TRBJ2-1; D ambiguous. Looked up from germline, CDR1 is SGHKS and CDR2 is YYEKEE (reference sequence). The CDR3 loop spans 15 amino acids. Deletions cut 5 bases from V and 1 base from J, with 13 bases between. This chain's CDR3 is CASSPDAPSYNEQFF. The CDR3 bases are TGTGCCAGCAGTCCGGACGCGCCGTCCTACAATGAGCAGTTCTTC. The complete variable domain, with remaining parts taken from reference TRBV5-5 and TRBJ2-1, reads DAGVTQSPTHLIKTRGQQVTLRCSPISGHKSVSWYQQVLGQGPQFIFQYYEKEERGRGNFPDRFSARQFPNYSSELNVNALLLGDSALYLCASSPDAPSYNEQFFGPGTRLTVL.

The gene calls are TRBV14 and TRBJ2-7; TRBD1 matches 8 bases. J lost 0 bases, V lost 3 bases, and 4 bases had no gene match. The CDR3 is 15 residues long. CDR1 SGHDN and CDR2 FVKESK come from the germline V gene. The CDR3 loop reads CASSQAGTGSYEQYF. DNA of the CDR3: TGTGCCAGCAGCCAGGCCGGGACAGGCTCCTACGAGCAGTACTTC.

In its sample, this clonotype was seen a few times. The V and J genes are TRBV20-1 and TRBJ2-3; no clear D gene. V was shortened by 1 base and J by 4 bases, with 15 bases between the two germline ends. The CDR3 contains 15 residues. Germline values: CDR1 DFQATT, CDR2 SNEGSKA (reference sequence). CDR3 sequence (DNA): TGCAGTGCTAGAGCAGGTTTTCCCCAGCCAGATACGCAGTATTTT. The encoded protein is CSARAGFPQPDTQYF.

This clonotype came up many times. The chain joins TRBV3-1 to TRBJ2-2; 9 positions agree with TRBD2. The CDR3 is 18 residues long. Germline V gene sequence: CDR1 LGHDT, CDR2 YNNKEL (reference sequence). V shed 4 bases and J 1 base; nucleotides not matched to a gene: 10. The CDR3 here is CASSPRGAGGRNTGELFF. CDR3 coding DNA: TGTGCCAGCAGCCCCCGGGGAGCGGGGGGACGGAACACCGGGGAGCTGTTTTTT. Variable domain in full (rest from reference TRBV3-1 and TRBJ2-2): DTAVSQTPKYLVTQMGNDKSIKCEQNLGHDTMYWYKQDSKKFLKIMFSYNNKELIINETVPNRFSPKSPDKAHLNLHINSLELGDSAVYFCASSPRGAGGRNTGELFFGEGSRLTVL.

The rearrangement uses TRBV5-6 and TRBJ2-2, with D perhaps matching TRBD2 (6 bases). This CDR3 contains 14 residues. Germline CDR1 is SGHDT and CDR2 is YYEEEE. V was cut by 2 bases and J by 5 bases, with 10 bases left in between. The CDR3 region has the DNA TGTGCCAGCAGCTTCGGGAGTGCAACCGGGGAGCTGTTTTTT. It is translated as CASSFGSATGELFF.

In this sample, this clonotype turned up many times. The rearrangement joins TRBV9 to TRBJ1-6; tentative D call: TRBD1 (6 bases). Trimming took off 4 bases at V and 7 bases at J, with 18 bases between the two ends. Germline V gene sequence: CDR1 SGDLS, CDR2 YYNGEE. The CDR3 totals 16 residues. In DNA form, the CDR3 reads TGTGCCAGCAGCCCCTTGCCCGGGACACGCAATTCACCCCTCCACTTT. Its translation is CASSPLPGTRNSPLHF.

This clonotype was seen more than once but under ten times. The genes are TRBV5-6 and TRBJ1-5, with 8 bases fitting TRBD1. V trimming: 4 bases; J trimming: 3 bases; junction bases outside the gene matches: 6. The CDR3 runs 15 residues. Germline V gene lookup returns CDR1 SGHDT and CDR2 YYEEEE. The CDR3 region has the DNA TGTGCCAGCAGCGGTAGGACAGGGCCCAATCAGCCCCAGCATTTT. It specifies CASSGRTGPNQPQHF.

This clonotype was detected a few times. The chain couples TRBV7-3 to TRBJ2-2; 12 nucleotides line up with TRBD2. V dropped 5 bases and J dropped 3; count of bases not matched to a gene: 1. Germline V gene data show CDR1 as SGHTA and CDR2 as FQGTGA. This CDR3 is built from 15 residues. The CDR3 region has the DNA TGTGCCAGCAGCCTAGCGGGGGGGCACACCGGGGAGCTGTTTTTT. Translated: CASSLAGGHTGELFF.

This chain connects TRBV7-2 to TRBJ2-5, with 10 bases identical to TRBD2. Germline V gene data show CDR1 as SGHTA and CDR2 as FQGNSA. The CDR3 loop spans 15 amino acids. Unmatched junction bases numbered 8, after V lost 5 bases and J lost 5 bases. CDR3 bases: TGTGCCAGCAGCAGTCAGCGGGGGGGCCGGGAGACCCAGTACTTC. Translated, it gives CASSSQRGGRETQYF.

In this sample, this clonotype turned up a few times. The rearrangement links TRBV7-9 to TRBJ2-7; 15 bases map to TRBD2. The germline gives CDR1 SEHNR, CDR2 FQNEAQ (reference sequence). J lost 2 bases, V lost 5 bases, and 7 bases had no gene match. The CDR3 extends over 17 amino acids. The CDR3 DNA is TGTGCCAGCAGCCTTGGACTAGCGGGGGGGACTCCCTACGAGCAGTACTTC. It yields the protein CASSLGLAGGTPYEQYF.

The chain links TRBV9 to TRBJ2-3; 8 bases are a match to TRBD2. CDR3 length equals 17 residues. Germline CDR1 reads SGDLS; CDR2 reads YYNGEE. The V segment lost 2 bases and the J segment 0 bases; nucleotides outside the gene matches: 8. CDR3 sequence: CASSVRLIAGSTDTQYF. Written as DNA, the CDR3 is TGTGCCAGCAGCGTCCGCCTAATAGCGGGGAGCACAGATACGCAGTATTTT.